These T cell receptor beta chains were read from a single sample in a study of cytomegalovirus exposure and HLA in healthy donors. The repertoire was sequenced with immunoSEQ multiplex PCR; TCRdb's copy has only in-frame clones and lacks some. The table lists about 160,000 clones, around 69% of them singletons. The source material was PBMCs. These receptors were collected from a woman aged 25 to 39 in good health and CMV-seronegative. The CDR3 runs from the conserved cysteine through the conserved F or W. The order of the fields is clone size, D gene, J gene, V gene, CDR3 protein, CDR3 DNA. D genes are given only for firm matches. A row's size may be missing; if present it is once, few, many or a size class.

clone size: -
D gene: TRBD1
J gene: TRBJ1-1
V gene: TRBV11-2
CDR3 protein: CASSLDRTEAFF
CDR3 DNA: TGTGCCAGCAGCTTGGACAGGACTGAAGCTTTCTTT

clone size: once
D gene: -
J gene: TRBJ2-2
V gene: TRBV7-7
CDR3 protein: CASSLAAGGGTGELFF
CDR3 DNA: TGTGCTAGCAGCTTAGCAGCCGGGGGTGGAACCGGGGAGCTGTTTTTT

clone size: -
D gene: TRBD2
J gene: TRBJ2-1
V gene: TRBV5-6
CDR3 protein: CASSSRGGGDEQFF
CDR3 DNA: TGTGCCAGCAGCTCGCGGGGGGGCGGGGATGAGCAGTTCTTC

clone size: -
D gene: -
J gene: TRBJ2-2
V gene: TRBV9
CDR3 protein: CASSVGGRGGRSTGELFF
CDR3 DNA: TGTGCCAGCAGCGTAGGGGGGAGGGGGGGGCGGAGCACCGGGGAGCTGTTTTTT

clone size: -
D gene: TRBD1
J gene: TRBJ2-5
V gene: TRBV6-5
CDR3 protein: CASSSTGGQETQYF
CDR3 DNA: TGTGCCAGCAGTAGTACAGGGGGCCAAGAGACCCAGTACTTC

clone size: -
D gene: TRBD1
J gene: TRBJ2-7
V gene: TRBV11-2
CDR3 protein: CASSPLRQGANEQYF
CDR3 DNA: TGTGCCAGCAGTCCTCTTAGACAGGGGGCCAACGAGCAGTACTTC

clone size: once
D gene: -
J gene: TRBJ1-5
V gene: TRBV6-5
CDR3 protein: CASYSGSQPQHF
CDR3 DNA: TGTGCCAGCTACTCCGGGAGTCAGCCCCAGCATTTT

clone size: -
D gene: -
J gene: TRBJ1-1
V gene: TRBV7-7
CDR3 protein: CASSPLGGNTEAFF
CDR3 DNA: TGTGCCAGCAGCCCCCTCGGGGGGAACACTGAAGCTTTCTTT

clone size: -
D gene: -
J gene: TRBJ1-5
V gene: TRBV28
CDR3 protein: CASSLDSSRAQHF
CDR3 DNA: TGTGCCAGCAGCCTGGACAGTTCAAGGGCCCAGCATTTT

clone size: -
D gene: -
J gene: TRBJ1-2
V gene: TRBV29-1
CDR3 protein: CSVLTLTGYGYTF
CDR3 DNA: TGCAGCGTCCTCACTTTGACGGGCTATGGCTACACCTTC

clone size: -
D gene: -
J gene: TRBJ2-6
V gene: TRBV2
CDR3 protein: CALSPVANVLTF
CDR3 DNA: TGTGCCCTTTCCCCAGTGGCCAACGTCCTGACTTTC

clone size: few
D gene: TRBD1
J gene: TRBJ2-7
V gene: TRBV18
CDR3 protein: CASSPLPLPGQENYEQYF
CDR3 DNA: TGTGCCAGCTCACCACTCCCTCTACCGGGACAGGAGAACTACGAGCAGTACTTC

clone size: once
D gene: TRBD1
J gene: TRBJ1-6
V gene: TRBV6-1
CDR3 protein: CASSTDREAPLHF
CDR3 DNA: TGTGCCAGCAGTACTGACAGGGAGGCACCCCTCCACTTT

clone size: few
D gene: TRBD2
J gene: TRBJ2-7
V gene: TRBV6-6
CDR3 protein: CASRSSGSSYEQYF
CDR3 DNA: TGTGCCAGCAGATCTAGCGGGAGTTCTTACGAGCAGTACTTC

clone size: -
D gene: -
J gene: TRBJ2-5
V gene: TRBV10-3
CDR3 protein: CAIGLETQYF
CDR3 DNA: TGTGCCATCGGCCTGGAGACCCAGTACTTC

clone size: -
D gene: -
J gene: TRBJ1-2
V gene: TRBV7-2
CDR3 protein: CASSLSQSRQVGYGYTF
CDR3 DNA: TGTGCCAGCAGCTTATCCCAGAGTCGACAGGTCGGCTATGGCTACACCTTC

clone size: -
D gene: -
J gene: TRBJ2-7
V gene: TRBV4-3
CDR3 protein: CASSQDRGYEQYF
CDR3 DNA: TGCGCCAGCAGCCAAGACAGGGGTTACGAGCAGTACTTC

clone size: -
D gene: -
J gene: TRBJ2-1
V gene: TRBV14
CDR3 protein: CASSPTGSYNEQFF
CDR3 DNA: TGTGCCAGCAGCCCCACGGGTTCCTACAATGAGCAGTTCTTC